This T cell receptor (beta chain) was sequenced in a study of PD-1 blockade in classical Hodgkin lymphoma. Study observations and caveats: By C4D1 there was a significant rise in CD4+ TCR diversity but not in CD8+ TCR diversity. Whatever underlies the repertoire differences (possibly disease activity or prior therapy) remains undefined. Patients who initiated nivolumab within 1 year of ASCT were excluded.

The sample's time point: cycle 4 day 1 (C4D1), after 5 to 7 weeks of nivolumab. Each patient's relapse followed autologous stem cell transplantation, and brentuximab vedotin exposure varied. As to this clone: The antigen remains undetermined.

Profiled with immunoSEQ multiplex PCR; TCRdb holds only in-frame clones, not every one. The repertoire holds approximately 90,000 clones, with around 80% as singletons. Sample: peripheral blood mononuclear cells (PBMCs), taken before the fourth cycle of nivolumab. This TCR came from a human donor with classical Hodgkin lymphoma.

The CDR3 here is CASGKQGITYEQYF. CDR3 DNA sequence: TGCGCCAGCGGGAAACAGGGGATCACCTACGAGCAGTACTTC. The V and J genes are TRBV23-1 and TRBJ2-7; 7 bases are shared with TRBD1. TRBV23-1 is treated as an ORF (open reading frame) with a function not yet certain. This CDR3 has 14 amino acids. V shed 8 bases, J shed 2 bases, and the junction held 9 bases outside the gene matches.